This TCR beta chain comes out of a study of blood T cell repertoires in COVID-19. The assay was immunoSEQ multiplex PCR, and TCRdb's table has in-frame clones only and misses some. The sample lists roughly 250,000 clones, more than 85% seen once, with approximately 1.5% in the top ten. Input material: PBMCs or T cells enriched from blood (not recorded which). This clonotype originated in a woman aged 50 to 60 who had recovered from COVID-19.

The CDR3 reads CASSFGQIYGYTF. CDR3 sequence (DNA): TGCGCCAGCAGCTTTGGGCAGATCTATGGCTACACCTTC. This chain connects TRBV5-1 to TRBJ1-2; unclear D gene. CDR1 and CDR2 (germline): SGHRS, YFSETQ. The CDR3 runs 13 residues. Trimming stripped 2 bases from V and 4 bases from J, with 9 bases between. The whole variable domain, remainder taken from reference TRBV5-1 and TRBJ1-2, is KAGVTQTPRYLIKTRGQQVTLSCSPISGHRSVSWYQQTPGQGLQFLFEYFSETQRNKGNFPGRFSGRQFSNSRSEMNVSTLELGDSALYLCASSFGQIYGYTFGSGTRLTVV.